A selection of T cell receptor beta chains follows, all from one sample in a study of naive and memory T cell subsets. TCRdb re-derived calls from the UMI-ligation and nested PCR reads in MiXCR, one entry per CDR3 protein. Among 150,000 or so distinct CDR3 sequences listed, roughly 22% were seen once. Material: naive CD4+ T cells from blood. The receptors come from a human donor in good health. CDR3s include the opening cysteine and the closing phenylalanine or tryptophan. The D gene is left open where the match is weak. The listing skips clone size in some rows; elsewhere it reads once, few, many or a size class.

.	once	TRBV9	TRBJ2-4	TGTGCCAGCAGCGTCGAGGGGACCACACACGGGGTCAAAAACATTCAGTACTTC	CASSVEGTTHGVKNIQYF
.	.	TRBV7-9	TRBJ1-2	TGTGCCAGCAGCTTACGGGGGCTGGGGTATGGCTACACCTTC	CASSLRGLGYGYTF
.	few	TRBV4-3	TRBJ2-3	TGCGCCAGCAGCCAAGAGACGGCAGGAGATACGCAGTATTTT	CASSQETAGDTQYF
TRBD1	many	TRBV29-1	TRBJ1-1	TGCAGCGTTGAAGAACAGGGGACAGGGAATCTGAGGACTGAAGCTTTCTTT	CSVEEQGTGNLRTEAFF
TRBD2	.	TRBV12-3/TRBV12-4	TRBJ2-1	TGTGCCAGCAGTCCCAGACTAGCGGGCCGGGTACCCAATGAGCAGTTCTTC	CASSPRLAGRVPNEQFF
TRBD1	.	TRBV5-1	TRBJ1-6	TGCGCCAGCAGCTCAGCGGACAGGGCTTCACCCCTCCACTTT	CASSSADRASPLHF
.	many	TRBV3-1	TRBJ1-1	TGTGCCAGCAGCCAGGGACCCGAAAGGGCCTGGAACACTGAAGCTTTCTTT	CASSQGPERAWNTEAFF
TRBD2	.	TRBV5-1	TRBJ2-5	TGCGCCAGCAGCTTGGAGACTAGCGGGAGAGAGACCCAGTACTTC	CASSLETSGRETQYF
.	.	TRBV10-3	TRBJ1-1	TGTGCCATCAGTGAACGGGACGGGGTGAACACTGAAGCTTTCTTT	CAISERDGVNTEAFF
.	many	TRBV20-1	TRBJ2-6	TGCAGTGCTGCCCGATCGCGGTCTGGGGCCAACGTCCTGACTTTC	CSAARSRSGANVLTF
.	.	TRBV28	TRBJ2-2	TGTGCCAGCAATAACGGGACGGTGTTTTTT	CASNNGTVFF